Below are 17 T cell receptor beta chains sequenced from a single sample in a study of metastatic and nonmetastatic thyroid tumors. MiXCR was used by TCRdb to re-call the PCR reads. Found here are around 53,000 clones, more than 20% of them singletons; the top ten hold around 4%. The entire patient cohort was treatment-naive prior to thyroid surgery. The source material was blood. The receptors here all came from a female donor with papillary thyroid cancer or a benign thyroid nodule (not recorded which). Some clones in this sample may be carry-over from other donors' samples.

This clone was detected a few times. The chain uses TRBV9 and TRBJ2-1, with a possible D match to TRBD2 (5 bases). The V gene's germline CDR1 is SGDLS and CDR2 YYNGEE. V was clipped by 0 bases and J by 5 bases, with 9 bases between them. The CDR3 is made up of 14 amino acids. CDR3 DNA sequence: TGTGCCAGCAGCGTAGGTGGGAGAGACAATGAGCAGTTCTTC. Protein sequence: CASSVGGRDNEQFF.

About this clone itself: A clone one base away is much larger, so this may be a read error. Other DNA sequences in this specimen translate into the identical CDR3. The rearrangement links TRBV7-2 to TRBJ2-3; D is unresolved. Germline CDR1 is SGHTA and CDR2 is FQGNSA. V lost 5 bases and J 7 bases, leaving 13 bases between the germline ends. The CDR3 runs 13 residues. DNA of the CDR3: TGTGCCAGCAGCGAATGGGTGGGAAATACGCAGTATTTT. Its protein product is CASSEWVGNTQYF.

This clone was counted only a few times. V gene TRBV4-1 combines with J gene TRBJ2-3; no clear D gene. Trimming shortened V by 0 bases and J by 6 bases, and 13 bases separated the two germline ends. This CDR3 spans 15 amino acids. CDR1 is MGHRA and CDR2 is YSYEKL in the germline V gene. CDR3 coding DNA: TGCGCCAGCAGCCAAGACCTAGGAAGGAAGGATACGCAGTATTTT. Its translation: CASSQDLGRKDTQYF.

This clone has only a few counts. This may stem from a read error, because a much larger clone lies one nucleotide away. The chain employs TRBV12-3 or TRBV12-4 and TRBJ2-2; 9 nucleotides match TRBD1. J was trimmed by 6 bases and V by 8 bases; bases with no gene match: 7. CDR3 length: 14 amino acids. The CDR3 sequence is CASSPGQGPGELFF. In DNA form, the CDR3 reads TGTGCCAGCTCGCCGGGACAGGGACCCGGGGAGCTGTTTTTT.

Only a few counts were recorded for this clone. This chain uses TRBV7-3 with TRBJ2-7; D call uncertain. Trimming removed 7 bases from V and 7 bases from J, with 14 bases in between. Per germline, CDR1 SGHTA and CDR2 FQGTGA. This CDR3 has 12 residues. CDR3 amino acids: CASISVGGEQYF. In DNA, the CDR3 is TGTGCCAGCATCTCAGTGGGCGGTGAGCAGTACTTC.

This clone was seen many times. The chain carries TRBV9 and TRBJ2-3; 8 bases align to TRBD2. The ends lost 5 bases at V and 6 bases at J; junction bases unmatched: 2. This CDR3 comprises 12 residues. Looked up from germline, CDR1 is SGDLS and CDR2 is YYNGEE. This chain's CDR3 is CASRGTRDTQYF. Written as DNA, the CDR3 is TGTGCCAGCAGGGGGACTAGGGATACGCAGTATTTT.

This clone was picked up a small number of times. A read error is possible here, since a much larger clone lies one base away. In the same sample, other DNA sequences code for this CDR3. This rearrangement joins TRBV7-9 to TRBJ1-3; 7 positions agree with TRBD1. Germline trimming cut 5 bases from V and 6 bases from J; bases unmatched to any gene: 10. Germline loops: CDR1 SEHNR, CDR2 FQNEAQ (reference sequence). The CDR3 has 15 amino acids. Here the CDR3 DNA reads TGTGCCAGCAGCCCCCCGACAGGGTGGGAAAACACCATATATTTT. Its translation is CASSPPTGWENTIYF.

In DNA form, the CDR3 reads TGTGCCAGCAGCGGAGGCCGGGGACAGACCTACGAGCAGTACTTC. It specifies CASSGGRGQTYEQYF. The chain has TRBV7-8 and TRBJ2-7; 7 positions match TRBD1. Germline CDR1 and CDR2: SGHVS and FQNEAQ. There are 15 residues in the CDR3. Losses at the gene ends were 5 bases for V and 2 bases for J; bases not matched to a gene: 9.

The table lists this clone with many counts. Within the sample, other DNA sequences also encode this same CDR3. The chain recombines TRBV5-1 with TRBJ2-1, with TRBD2 identical over 8 bases. Trimming removed 0 bases from V and 0 bases from J; junction bases left unmatched: 5. CDR3 length equals 17 residues. CDR1 is SGHRS and CDR2 is YFSETQ in the germline V gene. CDR3 DNA sequence: TGCGCCAGCAGCTTGGGGGCTAGCGGGCCCTCCTACAATGAGCAGTTCTTC. Translated, it gives CASSLGASGPSYNEQFF.

This clone was seen ten or more times. The V and J genes are TRBV28 and TRBJ1-4; D is undetermined. The CDR3 runs 15 residues. The germline CDR1 and CDR2 sequences are MDHEN and SYDVKM. The ends were cut back, 2 bases at V and 5 bases at J, with 12 bases in the middle. The CDR3 is CASSLEFRLNEKLFF. The CDR3 nucleotides are TGTGCCAGCAGTTTAGAATTTAGGTTGAATGAAAAACTGTTTTTT.

This clone has ten or more counts. The chain carries TRBV29-1 and TRBJ1-5; D might be TRBD1 (5 bases). V lost 4 bases and J 5 bases, leaving 12 bases between the germline ends. The germline V gene has CDR1 SQVTM and CDR2 ANQGSEA. The CDR3 covers 13 residues. CDR3 protein: CSVGLGVDQPQHF. Written as DNA, the CDR3 is TGCAGCGTTGGTTTAGGGGTGGATCAGCCCCAGCATTTT.

The chain recombines TRBV5-1 with TRBJ1-5; no reliable D call. V was clipped by 1 base and J by 4 bases, with 6 bases between them. CDR1 and CDR2 (germline): SGHRS, YFSETQ. The CDR3 contains 13 residues. In nucleotides, the CDR3 is TGCGCCAGCAGCTTGACGGATAATCAGCCCCAGCATTTT. It specifies CASSLTDNQPQHF.

Comments on this clone: The junction departs from germline at one end; a sequencing error may be responsible. The J gene is TRBJ2-2, the V gene TRBV20-1; the D gene is possibly TRBD2 (5 bases). CDR3 length: 15 amino acids. Germline V lookup: CDR1 DFQATT, CDR2 SNEGSKA (reference sequence). The CDR3 reads CSDRESRTHTGELFF. The CDR3 DNA follows: TGCAGTGATAGAGAGTCGCGGACTCACACCGGGGAGCTGTTTTTT.

This clone was found many times. V is TRBV20-1 and J is TRBJ2-1; possible D gene TRBD2, 5 bases. Germline V lookup: CDR1 DFQATT, CDR2 SNEGSKA (reference sequence). Trimming pared 3 bases from V and 10 bases from J, leaving 19 bases between. The CDR3 spans 14 residues. The DNA of the CDR3 is TGCAGTGCTAGGTGGCCAGGACTCCACGAAGAGCAGTTCTTC. It specifies CSARWPGLHEEQFF.

This clone was counted a few times. One end of the junction fails to match germline, which may point to a read error. The chain combines TRBV5-1 with TRBJ1-6; D not certain. The length of the CDR3 is 14 residues. The germline V gene encodes CDR1 SGHRS and CDR2 YFSETQ. This CDR3 reads CASSLVDNNSPFHF. CDR3 bases: TGCGCCAGCAGCTTGGTGGATAATAATTCACCCTTCCACTTT.

This clone was seen at least ten times. The gene calls are TRBV5-1 and TRBJ1-6; D is uncertain. Trimming shortened V by 0 bases and J by 7 bases, and 8 bases separated the two germline ends. This CDR3 is built from 14 residues. CDR1 and CDR2 (germline): SGHRS, YFSETQ. CDR3 nucleotides: TGCGCCAGCAGCTTGGTCTCAGGAAATTCACCCCTCCACTTT. Its translation is CASSLVSGNSPLHF.

About this clone: At one end the junction does not follow the germline gene, possibly because of a read error. The rearrangement uses TRBV2 and TRBJ2-2, with D perhaps TRBD1 or TRBD2 (6 bases each). The CDR3 runs 15 residues. CDR1 is SNHLY, CDR2 FYNNEI, per germline. CDR3 coding DNA: TGTGCCAGCAACCCTAGGGGGAGGAACACCCGGGAGCTGTTTTTT. This codes for CASNPRGRNTRELFF.